This T cell receptor (beta chain) was obtained from a study of human T cells and chemical hapten exposure. Notes on the study in general: Following DPC sensitization, TCRs present above 1 in 1000 frequency showed no change. A positive correlation with patch test score was shown by PT1 expanded TCR counts.

The sample's time point: patch test 3, about 24 weeks after DPC sensitization. Treatment indicated: therapeutic diphenylcyclopropenone sensitization with weekly scalp DPC. CDR3 length equals 16 residues. From germline, CDR1 is SGHVS and CDR2 FNYEAQ. The V gene end was trimmed by 8 bases and the J gene end by 6 bases; junction bases not matched to a gene: 9. Using its own MiXCR run on the RACE reads, TCRdb lists one record per CDR3 protein. The sample lists 70,000 to 90,000 distinct CDR3 sequences, roughly 10% occurring once. This clonotype came up many times. What it recognizes is unknown. V is TRBV7-6 and J is TRBJ2-1; 14 bases fit TRBD2. This TCR was recovered from a woman between 45 and 60 years old with alopecia areata. Some clones in this sample may be carry-over from other donors' samples. The material was whole blood, obtained in connection with sensitization to the hapten diphenylcyclopropenone (DPC). The CDR3 sequence: CASGLAGGTSGNEQFF. CDR3 bases: TGTGCCAGCGGACTAGCGGGAGGTACCTCAGGCAATGAGCAGTTCTTC.